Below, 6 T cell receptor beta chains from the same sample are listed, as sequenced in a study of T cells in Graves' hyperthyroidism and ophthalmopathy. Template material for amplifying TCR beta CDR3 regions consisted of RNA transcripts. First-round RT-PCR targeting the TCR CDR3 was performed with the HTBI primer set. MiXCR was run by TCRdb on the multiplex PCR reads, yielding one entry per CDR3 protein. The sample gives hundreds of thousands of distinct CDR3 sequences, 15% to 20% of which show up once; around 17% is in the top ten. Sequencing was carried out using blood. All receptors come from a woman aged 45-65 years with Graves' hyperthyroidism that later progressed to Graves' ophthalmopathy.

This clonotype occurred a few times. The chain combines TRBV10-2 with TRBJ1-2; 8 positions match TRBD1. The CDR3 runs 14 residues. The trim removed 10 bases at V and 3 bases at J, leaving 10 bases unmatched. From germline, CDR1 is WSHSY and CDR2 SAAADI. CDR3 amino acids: CATQQDRVDYGYTF. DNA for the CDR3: TGCGCCACCCAGCAGGACAGGGTGGACTATGGCTACACCTTC.

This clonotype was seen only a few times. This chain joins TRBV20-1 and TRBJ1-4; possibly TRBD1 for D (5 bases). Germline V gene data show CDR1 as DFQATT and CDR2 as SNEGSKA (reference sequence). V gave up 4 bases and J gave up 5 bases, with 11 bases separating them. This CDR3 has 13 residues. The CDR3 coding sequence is TGCAGTGCTATTGGCAGGGCGAATGAAAAACTGTTTTTT. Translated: CSAIGRANEKLFF.

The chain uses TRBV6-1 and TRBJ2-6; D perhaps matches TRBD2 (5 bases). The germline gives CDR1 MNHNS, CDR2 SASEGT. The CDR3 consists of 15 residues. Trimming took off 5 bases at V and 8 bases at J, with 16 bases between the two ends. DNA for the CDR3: TGTGCCAGCAGTAGACCGAGCCGGGAAACCAACGTCCTGACTTTC. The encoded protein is CASSRPSRETNVLTF.

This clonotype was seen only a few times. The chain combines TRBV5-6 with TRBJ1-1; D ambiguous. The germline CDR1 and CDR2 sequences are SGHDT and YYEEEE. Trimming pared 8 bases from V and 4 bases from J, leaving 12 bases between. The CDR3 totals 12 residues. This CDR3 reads CASTHLGTEAFF. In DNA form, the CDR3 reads TGTGCCAGTACCCACCTGGGCACTGAAGCTTTCTTT.

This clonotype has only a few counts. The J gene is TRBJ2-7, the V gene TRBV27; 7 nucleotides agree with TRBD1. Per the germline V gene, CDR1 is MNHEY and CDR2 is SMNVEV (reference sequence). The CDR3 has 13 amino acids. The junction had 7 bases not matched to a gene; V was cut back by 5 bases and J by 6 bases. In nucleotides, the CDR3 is TGTGCCAGCAGTCCGACAGGGATTCGCGAGCAGTACTTC. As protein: CASSPTGIREQYF.

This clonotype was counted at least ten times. Here the CDR3 reads CASSLEVGAGEKLFF. The CDR3 DNA reads TGTGCCAGCAGCTTGGAGGTGGGGGCCGGGGAAAAACTGTTTTTT. V and J are TRBV11-2 and TRBJ1-4, with TRBD1 as a possible D gene (6 bases). Germline V gives CDR1 SGHAT, CDR2 FQNNGV. The CDR3 spans 15 residues. The germline V and J ends were trimmed by 3 bases and 8 bases, with 16 bases remaining between them.